This is a list of T cell receptor beta chains from one sample in a study of blood T cell repertoires in COVID-19. The table came from immunoSEQ multiplex PCR; TCRdb's copy has only in-frame clones and leaves some out. The table shows under 80,000 clones, with roughly 80% occurring only once. Sample: peripheral blood. The source is a woman aged 55-69 years with acute or convalescent COVID-19. The CDR3 runs from the conserved cysteine through the conserved F or W. Fields, in order: J gene, D gene, V gene, clone size, CDR3 protein, CDR3 DNA. D genes are given only for firm matches. Clone sizes are given selectively: once, few, many, or a class where the clone is expanded.

j_gene: TRBJ1-2; d_gene: TRBD1; v_gene: TRBV6-5; abundance: .; CDR3aa: CASSYSGGEGYTF; CDR3nt: TGTGCCAGCAGTTACTCAGGGGGCGAAGGCTACACCTTC
j_gene: TRBJ2-3; d_gene: .; v_gene: TRBV7-6; abundance: .; CDR3aa: CASSLRQGGSSTDTQYF; CDR3nt: TGTGCCAGCAGCTTACGACAGGGAGGTTCTAGCACAGATACGCAGTATTTT
j_gene: TRBJ2-3; d_gene: TRBD2; v_gene: TRBV5-1; abundance: once; CDR3aa: CASSPSGGARDTQYF; CDR3nt: TGCGCCAGCAGCCCTAGCGGGGGGGCTCGGGATACGCAGTATTTT
j_gene: TRBJ1-2; d_gene: TRBD1; v_gene: TRBV24-1; abundance: .; CDR3aa: CATSDMDRARGYTF; CDR3nt: TGTGCCACCAGTGATATGGACAGGGCACGAGGCTACACCTTC
j_gene: TRBJ2-7; d_gene: TRBD2; v_gene: TRBV5-4; abundance: .; CDR3aa: CASSLRRGGPYEQYF; CDR3nt: TGTGCCAGCAGCTTGAGGCGGGGGGGCCCCTACGAGCAGTACTTC
j_gene: TRBJ2-5; d_gene: .; v_gene: TRBV2; abundance: .; CDR3aa: CASSGVQGRKETQYF; CDR3nt: TGTGCCAGCAGTGGGGTACAGGGTCGGAAAGAGACCCAGTACTTC
j_gene: TRBJ1-3; d_gene: .; v_gene: TRBV9; abundance: .; CDR3aa: CASSPRLISGNTIYF; CDR3nt: TGTGCCAGCAGCCCCAGACTCATCTCTGGAAACACCATATATTTT
j_gene: TRBJ1-4; d_gene: TRBD1; v_gene: TRBV19; abundance: .; CDR3aa: CASRGTTGPNEKLFF; CDR3nt: TGTGCCAGTAGGGGGACGACAGGGCCTAATGAAAAACTGTTTTTT
j_gene: TRBJ1-4; d_gene: TRBD1; v_gene: TRBV5-4; abundance: .; CDR3aa: CASSLGQGTTNEKLFF; CDR3nt: TGTGCCAGCAGCCTCGGACAGGGGACAACTAATGAAAAACTGTTTTTT
j_gene: TRBJ1-2; d_gene: TRBD1; v_gene: TRBV7-9; abundance: .; CDR3aa: CASSRDRVGSYTF; CDR3nt: TGTGCCAGCAGCAGAGACAGGGTCGGTAGCTACACCTTC
j_gene: TRBJ2-3; d_gene: TRBD1; v_gene: TRBV11-3; abundance: .; CDR3aa: CASSRGEEGAPPTDTQYF; CDR3nt: TGTGCCAGCAGCCGAGGAGAAGAGGGGGCCCCCCCAACAGATACGCAGTATTTT
j_gene: TRBJ1-1; d_gene: .; v_gene: TRBV12-5; abundance: .; CDR3aa: CASGLHEDTEAFF; CDR3nt: TGTGCTAGTGGTTTGCACGAGGACACTGAAGCTTTCTTT
j_gene: TRBJ1-1; d_gene: .; v_gene: TRBV5-1; abundance: .; CDR3aa: CASSRGQNTEAFF; CDR3nt: TGCGCCAGCAGCCGGGGTCAGAACACTGAAGCTTTCTTT
j_gene: TRBJ1-2; d_gene: .; v_gene: TRBV18; abundance: .; CDR3aa: CASSPNVDSFGYGYTF; CDR3nt: TGTGCCAGCTCACCAAACGTAGACTCCTTCGGATATGGCTACACCTTC
j_gene: TRBJ1-1; d_gene: .; v_gene: TRBV7-3; abundance: .; CDR3aa: CASSLEGASEAFF; CDR3nt: TGTGCCAGCAGCTTGGAAGGGGCCAGTGAAGCTTTCTTT
j_gene: TRBJ1-6; d_gene: .; v_gene: TRBV5-1; abundance: .; CDR3aa: CASSLLSPRDSPLHF; CDR3nt: TGCGCCAGCAGCTTGTTATCCCCCAGGGATTCACCCCTCCACTTT
j_gene: TRBJ2-1; d_gene: .; v_gene: TRBV7-2; abundance: .; CDR3aa: CASSLAGLNSYNEQFF; CDR3nt: TGTGCCAGCAGCTTAGCAGGACTAAATTCGTACAATGAGCAGTTCTTC
j_gene: TRBJ1-3; d_gene: .; v_gene: TRBV6-1; abundance: .; CDR3aa: CASSEWRNTIYF; CDR3nt: TGTGCCAGCAGTGAGTGGCGGAACACCATATATTTT
j_gene: TRBJ2-1; d_gene: TRBD2; v_gene: TRBV19; abundance: few; CDR3aa: CASTLAGPNYNEQFF; CDR3nt: TGTGCCAGTACCTTAGCGGGGCCGAACTACAATGAGCAGTTCTTC
j_gene: TRBJ1-5; d_gene: .; v_gene: TRBV4-1; abundance: .; CDR3aa: CASSQQGGAGQPQHF; CDR3nt: TGCGCCAGCAGCCAACAAGGGGGGGCAGGTCAGCCCCAGCATTTT
j_gene: TRBJ1-4; d_gene: .; v_gene: TRBV11-2; abundance: .; CDR3aa: CASSLEWGGKLFF; CDR3nt: TGTGCCAGCAGCTTAGAATGGGGAGGAAAACTGTTTTTT
j_gene: TRBJ2-6; d_gene: .; v_gene: TRBV29-1; abundance: .; CDR3aa: CSIRGDGANVLTF; CDR3nt: TGCAGCATCAGGGGAGATGGGGCCAACGTCCTGACTTTC
j_gene: TRBJ1-2; d_gene: .; v_gene: TRBV30; abundance: once; CDR3aa: CAWSFSRGYGYTF; CDR3nt: TGTGCCTGGAGTTTCTCGAGAGGCTATGGCTACACCTTC
j_gene: TRBJ1-1; d_gene: .; v_gene: TRBV2; abundance: .; CDR3aa: CASSADRNTEAFF; CDR3nt: TGTGCCAGCAGTGCGGACAGAAACACTGAAGCTTTCTTT
j_gene: TRBJ2-7; d_gene: .; v_gene: TRBV7-9; abundance: .; CDR3aa: CASSLGLFDEQYF; CDR3nt: TGTGCCAGCAGCTTAGGGCTGTTCGACGAGCAGTACTTC
j_gene: TRBJ1-3; d_gene: .; v_gene: TRBV6-5; abundance: .; CDR3aa: CASSSRGIDTIYF; CDR3nt: TGTGCCAGCAGTTCCCGGGGGATAGACACCATATATTTT
j_gene: TRBJ1-2; d_gene: TRBD1; v_gene: TRBV4-1; abundance: .; CDR3aa: CASSPQGFTGYTF; CDR3nt: TGCGCCAGCAGCCCACAGGGGTTCACTGGCTACACCTTC
j_gene: TRBJ2-6; d_gene: .; v_gene: TRBV11-3; abundance: .; CDR3aa: CASSLRSWARPSGANVLTF; CDR3nt: TGTGCCAGCAGCCTTAGATCTTGGGCCAGACCCTCTGGGGCCAACGTCCTGACTTTC
j_gene: TRBJ1-1; d_gene: .; v_gene: TRBV5-1; abundance: .; CDR3aa: CASSPDSVRAFF; CDR3nt: TGCGCCAGCAGCCCGGACAGCGTTCGGGCTTTCTTT
j_gene: TRBJ2-1; d_gene: .; v_gene: TRBV25-1; abundance: .; CDR3aa: CASSGLGGRYNEQFF; CDR3nt: TGTGCCAGCAGTGGACTAGGCGGGCGCTACAATGAGCAGTTCTTC
j_gene: TRBJ2-6; d_gene: .; v_gene: TRBV15; abundance: .; CDR3aa: CATSRDQLANGANVLTF; CDR3nt: TGTGCCACCAGCAGAGACCAGCTAGCGAACGGGGCCAACGTCCTGACTTTC
j_gene: TRBJ2-7; d_gene: TRBD1; v_gene: TRBV5-1; abundance: .; CDR3aa: CASSLGQGQNEQYF; CDR3nt: TGCGCCAGCAGCTTAGGACAGGGGCAAAACGAGCAGTACTTC
j_gene: TRBJ1-4; d_gene: .; v_gene: TRBV12-3/TRBV12-4; abundance: .; CDR3aa: CASGEGYEKLFF; CDR3nt: TGTGCCAGTGGAGAGGGTTATGAAAAACTGTTTTTT
j_gene: TRBJ1-3; d_gene: .; v_gene: TRBV9; abundance: .; CDR3aa: CASSVGLSSSGNTIYF; CDR3nt: TGTGCCAGCAGCGTAGGGTTGAGTAGCTCTGGAAACACCATATATTTT
j_gene: TRBJ2-5; d_gene: TRBD1; v_gene: TRBV10-1; abundance: .; CDR3aa: CASINRDRKYQETQYF; CDR3nt: TGCGCCAGCATTAATAGGGACAGGAAGTACCAAGAGACCCAGTACTTC
j_gene: TRBJ2-2; d_gene: .; v_gene: TRBV10-1; abundance: once; CDR3aa: CASSESRTGELFF; CDR3nt: TGCGCCAGCAGTGAGTCACGGACCGGGGAGCTGTTTTTT
j_gene: TRBJ1-2; d_gene: .; v_gene: TRBV5-6; abundance: .; CDR3aa: CASRSTGTIGYGYTF; CDR3nt: TGTGCCAGCCGTTCTACAGGGACGATTGGCTATGGCTACACCTTC
j_gene: TRBJ1-3; d_gene: .; v_gene: TRBV5-4; abundance: .; CDR3aa: CASSAGPDSSGNTIYF; CDR3nt: TGTGCCAGCAGCGCGGGACCTGACAGCTCTGGAAACACCATATATTTT